A selection of T cell receptor beta chains follows, all from one sample in a study of cytomegalovirus exposure and HLA in healthy donors. Produced via immunoSEQ multiplex PCR; TCRdb's table is partial and in-frame only. This sample has roughly 160,000 clones; around 73% occur once, and the top ten carry around 5%. Sequencing was performed on PBMCs. The receptors originated from a woman aged 18-35 years in good health and CMV-seropositive. The CDR3 runs from the conserved cysteine through the conserved F or W. The D gene is left open where the match is weak. Not every row has a clone size; where given, it reads once, few, many or a size class.

J	V	size	D	CDR3	DNA
TRBJ1-1	TRBV4-2	.	TRBD1	CASSNRQGEAFF	TGTGCCAGCAGCAACCGACAGGGTGAAGCTTTCTTT
TRBJ2-1	TRBV28	.	TRBD1	CASSFLGQVKESSYNEQFF	TGTGCCAGCAGTTTTCTCGGACAGGTTAAGGAAAGCTCCTACAATGAGCAGTTCTTC
TRBJ1-5	TRBV12-5	few	.	CASGTRFSNQPQHF	TGTGCTAGTGGTACCAGGTTTAGCAATCAGCCCCAGCATTTT
TRBJ1-1	TRBV10-2	.	.	CASTLTGFEAFF	TGCGCCAGCACCCTTACAGGGTTCGAAGCTTTCTTT
TRBJ1-5	TRBV5-6	.	.	CASSFTTGTKGQPQHF	TGTGCCAGCAGCTTCACAACCGGGACAAAAGGTCAGCCCCAGCATTTT
TRBJ2-7	TRBV19	.	TRBD1	CASGTGEQYF	TGTGCCAGTGGGACAGGGGAGCAGTACTTC
TRBJ2-7	TRBV14	.	.	CASSHLDSLSYEQYF	TGTGCCAGCAGCCATCTGGACAGCCTCTCCTACGAGCAGTACTTC
TRBJ2-5	TRBV11-3	.	.	CASSFDSEETQYF	TGTGCCAGCAGCTTTGACAGCGAAGAGACCCAGTACTTC
TRBJ2-2	TRBV6-6	.	.	CASSRGTGELFF	TGTGCCAGCAGTCGGGGCACCGGGGAGCTGTTTTTT
TRBJ2-7	TRBV5-4	.	TRBD1	CASSPGTGGYEQYF	TGTGCCAGCAGCCCAGGGACAGGGGGCTACGAGCAGTACTTC
TRBJ2-2	TRBV7-3	.	.	CASSADSQELFF	TGTGCCAGCAGCGCCGACAGTCAGGAGCTGTTTTTT
TRBJ1-1	TRBV6-6	.	TRBD1	CASRPGQGWETEAFF	TGTGCCAGCAGGCCCGGACAGGGTTGGGAGACTGAAGCTTTCTTT
TRBJ2-5	TRBV7-7	.	.	CASSLGGTATQETQYF	TGTGCTAGCAGCTTAGGCGGGACAGCAACTCAAGAGACCCAGTACTTC
TRBJ1-2	TRBV18	.	TRBD1	CASSPPDRGRGYGYTF	TGTGCCAGCTCACCACCCGACAGGGGGCGCGGCTATGGCTACACCTTC
TRBJ2-1	TRBV7-3	.	TRBD2	CASSLTVGLAGYNEQFF	TGTGCCAGCAGCTTAACGGTGGGACTAGCGGGGTACAATGAGCAGTTCTTC
TRBJ1-3	TRBV29-1	once	.	CSVVLWGAGNTIYF	TGCAGCGTTGTCCTGTGGGGGGCTGGAAACACCATATATTTT
TRBJ1-6	TRBV28	.	.	CASSLGESPLHF	TGTGCCAGCAGCCTCGGGGAGTCACCCCTCCACTTT
TRBJ2-3	TRBV7-6	.	TRBD2	CASSLTGGPDTQYF	TGTGCCAGCAGCTTAACGGGGGGGCCAGATACGCAGTATTTT
TRBJ1-6	TRBV7-2	.	.	CASSAQGGSPLHF	TGTGCCAGCAGCGCTCAGGGAGGTTCACCCCTCCACTTT
TRBJ1-4	TRBV9	.	TRBD1	CASSGSTGDEKLFF	TGTGCCAGCAGCGGGTCGACAGGGGATGAAAAACTGTTTTTT
TRBJ2-1	TRBV7-9	.	TRBD2	CASSMTAGVRIHEQFF	TGTGCCAGCAGCATGACCGCGGGGGTTAGGATCCATGAGCAGTTCTTC
TRBJ1-1	TRBV29-1	.	.	CSVTTWEGDTEAFF	TGCAGCGTGACTACCTGGGAGGGTGATACTGAAGCTTTCTTT
TRBJ2-2	TRBV6-1	.	TRBD1	CASGQGVDTGELFF	TGTGCCAGCGGGCAGGGGGTAGACACCGGGGAGCTGTTTTTT
TRBJ1-4	TRBV15	.	.	CASLQGVGEKLFF	TGTGCCTCATTACAGGGTGTAGGTGAAAAACTGTTTTTT
TRBJ2-7	TRBV15	.	TRBD1	CATSRGNLRQGGAGDEQYF	TGTGCCACCAGCAGAGGGAACCTTCGACAGGGTGGGGCAGGGGACGAGCAGTACTTC
TRBJ1-3	TRBV10-3	.	TRBD1	CAISGTGGPGNTIYF	TGTGCCATCAGTGGCACAGGGGGTCCTGGAAACACCATATATTTT
TRBJ1-1	TRBV7-9	.	.	CSSNRANTEAFF	TGTTCCAGCAACAGGGCGAACACTGAAGCTTTCTTT
TRBJ1-4	TRBV4-2	.	.	CASSQEVEGNEKLFF	TGTGCCAGCAGCCAAGAAGTAGAGGGCAATGAAAAACTGTTTTTT
TRBJ1-1	TRBV2	.	TRBD1	CASRPGQVNTEAFF	TGTGCCAGCAGACCTGGACAGGTGAACACTGAAGCTTTCTTT
TRBJ2-7	TRBV5-6	.	TRBD2	CASSSTGGILYYEQYF	TGTGCCAGCAGCTCCACGGGAGGGATTCTTTACTACGAGCAGTACTTC
TRBJ2-7	TRBV6-6	.	TRBD2	CASSGGGAWYEQYF	TGTGCCAGCAGTGGCGGGGGGGCTTGGTACGAGCAGTACTTC
TRBJ1-6	TRBV4-3	.	.	CASRRQADGSYNSPLHF	TGCGCCAGCAGGAGACAGGCCGACGGCTCCTATAATTCACCCCTCCACTTT
TRBJ2-3	TRBV27	.	TRBD1	CASSRPRDRGLTDTQYF	TGTGCCAGCAGCCGCCCCCGGGACAGGGGCCTCACAGATACGCAGTATTTT
TRBJ2-7	TRBV28	.	.	CASTLGVSYEQYF	TGTGCCAGCACCCTAGGGGTCTCCTACGAGCAGTACTTC
TRBJ2-1	TRBV27	once	TRBD1	CASSSYRGHNEQFF	TGTGCCAGCAGTTCGTACAGGGGCCACAATGAGCAGTTCTTC
TRBJ2-1	TRBV7-3	.	TRBD2	CASSAGGETYNEQFF	TGTGCCAGCAGCGCGGGGGGAGAGACCTACAATGAGCAGTTCTTC
TRBJ2-5	TRBV15	.	.	CATSFRGGPLGETQYF	TGTGCCACCAGCTTTCGTGGGGGCCCCCTCGGGGAGACCCAGTACTTC
TRBJ1-2	TRBV7-9	.	.	CASSLSTDGYTF	TGTGCCAGCAGCTTATCTACAGATGGCTACACCTTC
TRBJ2-4	TRBV27	few	.	CASSSWGPGGKNIQYF	TGTGCCAGCAGCTCCTGGGGACCCGGGGGCAAAAACATTCAGTACTTC
TRBJ1-2	TRBV29-1	.	.	CSVGRGMSEYGYTF	TGCAGCGTCGGAAGAGGCATGTCTGAGTATGGCTACACCTTC
TRBJ2-7	TRBV10-3	.	.	CAISETRQAPNDEQYF	TGTGCCATCAGTGAAACTCGACAGGCCCCTAATGACGAGCAGTACTTC
TRBJ1-1	TRBV25-1	.	.	CASVTSGGLNTEAFF	TGTGCCAGCGTTACCTCGGGGGGATTGAACACTGAAGCTTTCTTT